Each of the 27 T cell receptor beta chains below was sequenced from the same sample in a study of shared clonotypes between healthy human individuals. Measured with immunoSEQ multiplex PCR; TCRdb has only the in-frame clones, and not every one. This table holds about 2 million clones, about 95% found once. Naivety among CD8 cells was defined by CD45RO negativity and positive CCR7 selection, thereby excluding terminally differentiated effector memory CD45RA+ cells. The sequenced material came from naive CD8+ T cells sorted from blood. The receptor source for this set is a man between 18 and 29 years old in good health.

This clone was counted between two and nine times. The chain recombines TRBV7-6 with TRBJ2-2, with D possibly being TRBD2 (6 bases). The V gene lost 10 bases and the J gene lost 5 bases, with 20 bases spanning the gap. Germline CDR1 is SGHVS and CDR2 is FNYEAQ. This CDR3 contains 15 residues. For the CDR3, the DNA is TGTGCCACTCGCCTAGCGCCCGGCGGGACCGGGGAGCTGTTTTTT. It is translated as CATRLAPGGTGELFF.

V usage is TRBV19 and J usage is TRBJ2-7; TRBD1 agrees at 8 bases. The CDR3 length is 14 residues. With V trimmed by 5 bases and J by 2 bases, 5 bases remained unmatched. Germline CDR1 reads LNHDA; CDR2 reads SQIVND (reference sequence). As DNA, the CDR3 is TGTGCCAGTAGTCACGGACAGGGCCCCTACGAGCAGTACTTC. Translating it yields CASSHGQGPYEQYF.

CDR3 nucleotide sequence: TGTGCCAGCAGCCCTTCTTCGGGGACTAGGGTTCACGAGCAGTACTTC. It specifies CASSPSSGTRVHEQYF. The chain couples TRBV9 to TRBJ2-7, with 8 bases that match TRBD2. The germline V gene has CDR1 SGDLS and CDR2 YYNGEE. The CDR3 is 16 residues long. With 4 bases clipped from V and 5 bases from J, the junction kept 14 bases outside the gene matches.

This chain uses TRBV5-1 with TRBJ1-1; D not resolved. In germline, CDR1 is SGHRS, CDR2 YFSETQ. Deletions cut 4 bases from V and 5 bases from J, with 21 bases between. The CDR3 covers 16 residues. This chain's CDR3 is CASSLGGGPWWTEAFF. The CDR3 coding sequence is TGCGCCAGCAGCCTTGGAGGTGGCCCTTGGTGGACTGAAGCTTTCTTT.

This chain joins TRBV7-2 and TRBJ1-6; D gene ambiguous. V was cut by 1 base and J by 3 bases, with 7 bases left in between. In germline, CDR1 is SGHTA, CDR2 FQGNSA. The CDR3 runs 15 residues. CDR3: CASSLGPGYNSPLHF. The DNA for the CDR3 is TGTGCCAGCAGCTTAGGCCCAGGCTATAATTCACCCCTCCACTTT.

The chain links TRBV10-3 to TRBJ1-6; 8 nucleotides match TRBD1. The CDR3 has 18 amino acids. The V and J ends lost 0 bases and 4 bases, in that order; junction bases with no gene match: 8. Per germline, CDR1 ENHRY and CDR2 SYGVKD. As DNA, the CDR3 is TGTGCCATCAGTGAGTCCCAGGACAGGGCAGCTTATAATTCACCCCTCCACTTT. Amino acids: CAISESQDRAAYNSPLHF.

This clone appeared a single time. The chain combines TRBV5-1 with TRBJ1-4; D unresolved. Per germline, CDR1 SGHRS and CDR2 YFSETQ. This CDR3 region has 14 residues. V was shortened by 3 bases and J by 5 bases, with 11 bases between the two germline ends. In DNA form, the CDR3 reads TGCGCCAGCAGCTCCTCTTGGGGAAATGAAAAACTGTTTTTT. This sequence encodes CASSSSWGNEKLFF.

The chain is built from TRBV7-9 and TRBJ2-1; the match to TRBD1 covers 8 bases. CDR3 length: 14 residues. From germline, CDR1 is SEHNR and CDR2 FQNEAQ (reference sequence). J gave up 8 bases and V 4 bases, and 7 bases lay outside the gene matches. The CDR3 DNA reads TGTGCCAGCAGCTCCCTACCAGGGGGCGATGAGCAGTTCTTC. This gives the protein CASSSLPGGDEQFF.

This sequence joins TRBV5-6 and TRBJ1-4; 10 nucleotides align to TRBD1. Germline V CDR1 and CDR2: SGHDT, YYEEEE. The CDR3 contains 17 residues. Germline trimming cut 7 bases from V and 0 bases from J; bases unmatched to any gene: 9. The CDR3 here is CASAPGQGTATNEKLFF. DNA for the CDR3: TGTGCCAGCGCTCCGGGACAGGGGACTGCAACTAATGAAAAACTGTTTTTT. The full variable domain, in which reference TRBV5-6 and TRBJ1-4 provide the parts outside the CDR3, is DAGVTQSPTHLIKTRGQQVTLRCSPKSGHDTVSWYQQALGQGPQFIFQYYEEEERQRGNFPDRFSGHQFPNYSSELNVNALLLGDSALYLCASAPGQGTATNEKLFFGSGTQLSVL.

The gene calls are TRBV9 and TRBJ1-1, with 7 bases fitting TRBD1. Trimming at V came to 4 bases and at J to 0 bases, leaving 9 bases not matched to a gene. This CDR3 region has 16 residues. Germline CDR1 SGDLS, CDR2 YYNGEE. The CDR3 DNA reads TGTGCCAGCAGCCCGCGACCGGGACAGATGAACACTGAAGCTTTCTTT. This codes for CASSPRPGQMNTEAFF.

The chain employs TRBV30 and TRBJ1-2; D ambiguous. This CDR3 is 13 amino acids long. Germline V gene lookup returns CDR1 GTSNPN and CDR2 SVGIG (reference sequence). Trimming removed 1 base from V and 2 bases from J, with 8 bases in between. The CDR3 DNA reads TGTGCCTGGAGTGCGGATTTAAACTATGGCTACACCTTC. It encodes CAWSADLNYGYTF. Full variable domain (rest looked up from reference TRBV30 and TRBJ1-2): SQTIHQWPATLVQPVGSPLSLECTVEGTSNPNLYWYRQAAGRGLQLLFYSVGIGQISSEVPQNLSASRPQDRQFILSSKKLLLSDSGFYLCAWSADLNYGYTFGSGTRLTVV.

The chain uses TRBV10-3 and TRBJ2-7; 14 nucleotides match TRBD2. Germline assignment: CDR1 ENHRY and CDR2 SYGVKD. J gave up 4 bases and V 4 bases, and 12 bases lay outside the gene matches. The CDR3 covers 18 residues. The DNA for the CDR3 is TGTGCCATCAGTGGGGGACTAGCGGGAGTTCCCTCAGAATACGAGCAGTACTTC. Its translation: CAISGGLAGVPSEYEQYF.

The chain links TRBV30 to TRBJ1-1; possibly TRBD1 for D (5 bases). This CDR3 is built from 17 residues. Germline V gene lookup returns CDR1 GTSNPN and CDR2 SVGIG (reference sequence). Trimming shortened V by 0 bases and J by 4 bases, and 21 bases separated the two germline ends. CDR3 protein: CAWSVQEGDGGSTEAFF. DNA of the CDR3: TGTGCCTGGAGTGTACAGGAGGGTGATGGGGGTAGCACTGAAGCTTTCTTT.

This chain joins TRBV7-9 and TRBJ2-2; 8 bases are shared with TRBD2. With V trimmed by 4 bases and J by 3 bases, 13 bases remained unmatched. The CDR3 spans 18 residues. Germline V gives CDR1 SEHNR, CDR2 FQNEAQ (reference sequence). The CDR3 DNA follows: TGTGCCAGCAGCTCATGGGCCGTTAGCGGGGCTGACACCGGGGAGCTGTTTTTT. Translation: CASSSWAVSGADTGELFF.

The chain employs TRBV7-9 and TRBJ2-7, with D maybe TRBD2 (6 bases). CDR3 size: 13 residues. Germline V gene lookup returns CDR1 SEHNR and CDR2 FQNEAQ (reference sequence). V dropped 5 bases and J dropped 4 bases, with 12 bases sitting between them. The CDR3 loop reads CASSPGETYEQYF. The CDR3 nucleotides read TGTGCCAGCAGCCCGGGAGAGACATACGAGCAGTACTTC.

The CDR3 is CASSHSGQISYEQYF. In DNA form, the CDR3 reads TGTGCCAGCAGCCACTCGGGACAGATTTCCTACGAGCAGTACTTC. The chain couples TRBV7-9 to TRBJ2-7; 7 bases are a match to TRBD1. Trimming removed 5 bases from V and 1 base from J; junction bases left unmatched: 8. Per germline, CDR1 SEHNR and CDR2 FQNEAQ (reference sequence). This CDR3 is built from 15 residues.

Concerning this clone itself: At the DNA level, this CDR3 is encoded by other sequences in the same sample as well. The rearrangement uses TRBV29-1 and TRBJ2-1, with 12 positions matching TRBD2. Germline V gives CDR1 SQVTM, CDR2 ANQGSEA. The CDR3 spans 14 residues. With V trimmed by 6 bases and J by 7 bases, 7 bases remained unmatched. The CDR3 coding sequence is TGCAGCGTCATACTAGCGGGAGGCGGGAATGAGCAGTTCTTC. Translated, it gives CSVILAGGGNEQFF.

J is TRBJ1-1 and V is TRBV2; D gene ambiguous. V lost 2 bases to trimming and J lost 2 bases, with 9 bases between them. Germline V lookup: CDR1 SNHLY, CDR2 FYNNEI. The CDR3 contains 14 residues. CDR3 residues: CASSELAENTEAFF. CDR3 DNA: TGTGCCAGCAGTGAATTGGCTGAAAACACTGAAGCTTTCTTT. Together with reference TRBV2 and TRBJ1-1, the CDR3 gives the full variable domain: EPEVTQTPSHQVTQMGQEVILRCVPISNHLYFYWYRQILGQKVEFLVSFYNNEISEKSEIFDDQFSVERPDGSNFTLKIRSTKLEDSAMYFCASSELAENTEAFFGQGTRLTVV.

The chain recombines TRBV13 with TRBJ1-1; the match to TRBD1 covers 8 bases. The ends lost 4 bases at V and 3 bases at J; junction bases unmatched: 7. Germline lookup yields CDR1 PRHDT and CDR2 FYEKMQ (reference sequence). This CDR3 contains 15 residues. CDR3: CASSSLTGAHTEAFF. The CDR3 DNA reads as TGTGCCAGCAGCTCGCTGACAGGGGCCCACACTGAAGCTTTCTTT.

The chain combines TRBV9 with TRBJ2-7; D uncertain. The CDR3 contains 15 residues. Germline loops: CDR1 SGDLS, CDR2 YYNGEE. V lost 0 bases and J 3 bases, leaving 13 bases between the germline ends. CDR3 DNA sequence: TGTGCCAGCAGCGTAGTTCGATTTATCGGCTACGAGCAGTACTTC. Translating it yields CASSVVRFIGYEQYF.

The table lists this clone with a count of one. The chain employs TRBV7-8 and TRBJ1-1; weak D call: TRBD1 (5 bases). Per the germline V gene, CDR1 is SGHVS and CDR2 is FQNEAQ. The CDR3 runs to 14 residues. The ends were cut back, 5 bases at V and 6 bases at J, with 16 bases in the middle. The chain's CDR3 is CASSRGPWDSEAFF. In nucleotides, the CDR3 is TGTGCCAGCAGCCGGGGACCCTGGGACTCTGAAGCTTTCTTT.

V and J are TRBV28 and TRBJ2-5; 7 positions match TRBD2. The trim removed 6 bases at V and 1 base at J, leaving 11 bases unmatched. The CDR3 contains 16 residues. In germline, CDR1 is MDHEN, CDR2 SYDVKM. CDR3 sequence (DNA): TGTGCCAGCAGCACTCCGACTAGCTTTGTCCAAGAGACCCAGTACTTC. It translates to CASSTPTSFVQETQYF.

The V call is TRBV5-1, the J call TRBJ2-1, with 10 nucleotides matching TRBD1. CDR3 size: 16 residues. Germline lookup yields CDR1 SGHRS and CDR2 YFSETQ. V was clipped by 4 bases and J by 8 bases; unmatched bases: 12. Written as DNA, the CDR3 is TGCGCCAGCAGCGACCTAGACAGGGGGCGTAGGGATGAGCAGTTCTTC. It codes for CASSDLDRGRRDEQFF.

CDR3 sequence reads: CASSLGPGGSYEQYF. The CDR3 DNA sequence: TGTGCCAGCAGCTTAGGTCCCGGGGGCTCCTACGAGCAGTACTTC. J is TRBJ2-7 and V is TRBV7-9; D is possibly TRBD2 (6 bases). Germline-derived CDR1 and CDR2 are SEHNR and FQNEAQ (reference sequence). This CDR3 contains 15 residues. The V end lost 1 base, the J end lost 0 bases, and 10 bases lay between the germline ends. Full variable domain (missing parts from reference TRBV7-9 and TRBJ2-7): DTGVSQNPRHKITKRGQNVTFRCDPISEHNRLYWYRQTLGQGPEFLTYFQNEAQLEKSRLLSDRFSAERPKGSFSTLEIQRTEQGDSAMYLCASSLGPGGSYEQYFGPGTRLTVT.

CDR3 nucleotides: TGCGCCAGCAGCTTGGCTATTTCCGGGACAGGGCTAACCGAGCAGTACTTC. This gives the protein CASSLAISGTGLTEQYF. The V gene is TRBV5-1, the J gene TRBJ2-7, with 9 bases fitting TRBD1. V was clipped by 0 bases and J by 6 bases; unmatched bases: 13. The germline gives CDR1 SGHRS, CDR2 YFSETQ. The CDR3 sequence is 17 residues long.

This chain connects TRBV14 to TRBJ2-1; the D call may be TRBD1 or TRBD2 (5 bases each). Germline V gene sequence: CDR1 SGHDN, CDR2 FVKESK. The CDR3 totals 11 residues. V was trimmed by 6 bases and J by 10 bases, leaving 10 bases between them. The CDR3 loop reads CASRLGAEQFF. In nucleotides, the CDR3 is TGTGCCAGCAGACTAGGGGCCGAGCAGTTCTTC. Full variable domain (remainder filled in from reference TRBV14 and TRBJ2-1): EAGVTQFPSHSVIEKGQTVTLRCDPISGHDNLYWYRRVMGKEIKFLLHFVKESKQDESGMPNNRFLAERTGGTYSTLKVQPAELEDSGVYFCASRLGAEQFFGPGTRLTVL.

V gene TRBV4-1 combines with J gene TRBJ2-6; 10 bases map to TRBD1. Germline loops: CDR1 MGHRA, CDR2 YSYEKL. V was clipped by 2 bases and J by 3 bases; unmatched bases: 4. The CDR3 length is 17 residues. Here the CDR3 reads CASSQWDRGDGANVLTF. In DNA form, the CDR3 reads TGCGCCAGCAGCCAATGGGACAGGGGAGATGGGGCCAACGTCCTGACTTTC.